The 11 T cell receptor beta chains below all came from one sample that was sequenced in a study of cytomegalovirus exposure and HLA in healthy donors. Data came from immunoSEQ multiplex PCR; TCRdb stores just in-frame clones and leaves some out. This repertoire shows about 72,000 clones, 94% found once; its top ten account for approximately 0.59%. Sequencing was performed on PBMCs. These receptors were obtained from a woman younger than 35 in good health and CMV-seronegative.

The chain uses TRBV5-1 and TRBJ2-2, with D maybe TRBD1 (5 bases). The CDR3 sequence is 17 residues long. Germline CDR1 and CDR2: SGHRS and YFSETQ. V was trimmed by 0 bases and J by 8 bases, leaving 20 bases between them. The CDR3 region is CASSLVVPRAEIGELFF. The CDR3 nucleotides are TGCGCCAGCAGCTTGGTCGTCCCCAGGGCCGAAATAGGGGAGCTGTTTTTT. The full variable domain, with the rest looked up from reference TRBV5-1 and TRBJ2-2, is KAGVTQTPRYLIKTRGQQVTLSCSPISGHRSVSWYQQTPGQGLQFLFEYFSETQRNKGNFPGRFSGRQFSNSRSEMNVSTLELGDSALYLCASSLVVPRAEIGELFFGEGSRLTVL.

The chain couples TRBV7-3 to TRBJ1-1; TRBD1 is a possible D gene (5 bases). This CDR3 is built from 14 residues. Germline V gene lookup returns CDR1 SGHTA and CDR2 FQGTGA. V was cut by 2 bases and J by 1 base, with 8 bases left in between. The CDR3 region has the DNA TGTGCCAGCAGCTTAGCAGGGCAGAACACTGAAGCTTTCTTT. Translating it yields CASSLAGQNTEAFF.

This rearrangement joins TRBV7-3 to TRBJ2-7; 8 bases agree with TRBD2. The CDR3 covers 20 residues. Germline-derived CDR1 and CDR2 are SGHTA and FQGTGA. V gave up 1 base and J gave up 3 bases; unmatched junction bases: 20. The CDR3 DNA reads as TGTGCCAGCAGCTTAAGGCCCACAATGTCTGGCGGGGGGTTTAACTACGAGCAGTACTTC. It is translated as CASSLRPTMSGGGFNYEQYF.

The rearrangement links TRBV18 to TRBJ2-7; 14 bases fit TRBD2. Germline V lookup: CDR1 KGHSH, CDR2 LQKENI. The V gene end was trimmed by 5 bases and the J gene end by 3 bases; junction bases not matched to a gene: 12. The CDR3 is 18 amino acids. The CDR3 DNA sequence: TGTGCCAGCTCAACCGATCGACTAGCGGGGGGGCTACTCTACGAGCAGTACTTC. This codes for CASSTDRLAGGLLYEQYF.

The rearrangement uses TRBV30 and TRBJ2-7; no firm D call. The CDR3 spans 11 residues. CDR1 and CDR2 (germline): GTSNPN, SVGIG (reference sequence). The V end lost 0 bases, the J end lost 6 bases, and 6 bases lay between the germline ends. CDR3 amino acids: CAWSVPGEQYF. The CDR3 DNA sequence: TGTGCCTGGAGTGTTCCCGGCGAGCAGTACTTC.

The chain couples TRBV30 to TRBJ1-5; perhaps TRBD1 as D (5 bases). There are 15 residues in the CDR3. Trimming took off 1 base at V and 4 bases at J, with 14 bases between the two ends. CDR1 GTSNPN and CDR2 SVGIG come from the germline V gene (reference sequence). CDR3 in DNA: TGTGCCTGGAGTGGCGGGGCAGCCAGTAATCAGCCCCAGCATTTT. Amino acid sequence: CAWSGGAASNQPQHF.

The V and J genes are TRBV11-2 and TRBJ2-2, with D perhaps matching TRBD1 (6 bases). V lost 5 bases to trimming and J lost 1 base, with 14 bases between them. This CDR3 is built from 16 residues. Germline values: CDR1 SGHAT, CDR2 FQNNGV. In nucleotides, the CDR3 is TGTGCCAGCAGCCCCTTTAGGGGGAGGAACACCGGGGAGCTGTTTTTT. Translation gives CASSPFRGRNTGELFF.

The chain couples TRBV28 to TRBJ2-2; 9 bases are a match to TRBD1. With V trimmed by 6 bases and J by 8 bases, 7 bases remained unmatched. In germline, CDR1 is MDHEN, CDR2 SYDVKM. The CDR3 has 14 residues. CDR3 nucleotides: TGTGCCAGCAGGCGGACAGGGGATGTTGGGGAGCTGTTTTTT. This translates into CASRRTGDVGELFF.

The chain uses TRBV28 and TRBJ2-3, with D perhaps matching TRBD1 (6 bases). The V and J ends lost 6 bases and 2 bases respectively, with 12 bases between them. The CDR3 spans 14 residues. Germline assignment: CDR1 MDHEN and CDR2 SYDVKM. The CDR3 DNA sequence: TGTGCCAGCAGCTACAGGGCCCACACAGATACGCAGTATTTT. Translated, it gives CASSYRAHTDTQYF.

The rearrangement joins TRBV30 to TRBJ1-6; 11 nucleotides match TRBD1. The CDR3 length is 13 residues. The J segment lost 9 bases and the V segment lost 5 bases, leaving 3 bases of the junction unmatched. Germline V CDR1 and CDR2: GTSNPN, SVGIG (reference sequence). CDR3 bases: TGTGCCTGGGGACAGGGGGCGCTTTCACCCCTCCACTTT. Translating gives CAWGQGALSPLHF.

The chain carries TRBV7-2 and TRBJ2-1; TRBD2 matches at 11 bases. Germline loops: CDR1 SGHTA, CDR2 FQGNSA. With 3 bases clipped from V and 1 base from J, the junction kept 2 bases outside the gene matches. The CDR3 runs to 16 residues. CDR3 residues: CASSFSSGGSYNEQFF. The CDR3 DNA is TGTGCCAGCAGCTTCTCTAGCGGGGGGTCCTACAATGAGCAGTTCTTC.